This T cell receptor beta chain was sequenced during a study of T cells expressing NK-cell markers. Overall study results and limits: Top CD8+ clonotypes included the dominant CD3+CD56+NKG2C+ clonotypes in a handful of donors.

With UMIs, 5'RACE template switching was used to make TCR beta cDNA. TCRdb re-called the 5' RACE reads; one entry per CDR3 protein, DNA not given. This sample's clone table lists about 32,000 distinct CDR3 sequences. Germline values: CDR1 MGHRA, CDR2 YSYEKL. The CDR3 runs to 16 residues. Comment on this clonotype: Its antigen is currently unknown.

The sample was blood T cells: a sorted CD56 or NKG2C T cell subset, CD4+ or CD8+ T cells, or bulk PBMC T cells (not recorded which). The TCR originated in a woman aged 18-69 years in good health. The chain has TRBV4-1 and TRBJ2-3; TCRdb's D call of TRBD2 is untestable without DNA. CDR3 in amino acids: CASSPRTSGSTDTQYF.